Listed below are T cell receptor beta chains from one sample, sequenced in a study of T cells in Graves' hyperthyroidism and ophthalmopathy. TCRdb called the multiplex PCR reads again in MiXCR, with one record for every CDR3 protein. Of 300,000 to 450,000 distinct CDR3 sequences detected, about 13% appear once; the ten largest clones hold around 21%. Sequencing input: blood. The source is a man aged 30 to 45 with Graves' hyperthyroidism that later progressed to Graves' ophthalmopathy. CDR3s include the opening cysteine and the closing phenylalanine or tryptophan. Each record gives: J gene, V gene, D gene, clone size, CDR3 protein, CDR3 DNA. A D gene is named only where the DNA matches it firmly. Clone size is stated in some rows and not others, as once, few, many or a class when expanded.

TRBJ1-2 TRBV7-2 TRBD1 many CASSLEGGRWYGYTF TGTGCCAGCAGCTTAGAAGGGGGCAGGTGGTATGGCTACACCTTC
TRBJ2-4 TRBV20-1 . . CSALEGAKNIQYF TGCAGTGCATTAGAAGGGGCCAAAAACATTCAGTACTTC
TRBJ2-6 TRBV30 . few CAVEDFVISGANVLTF TGTGCCGTAGAAGATTTCGTTATCTCTGGGGCCAACGTCCTGACTTTC
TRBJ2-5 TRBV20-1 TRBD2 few CSAMTILAEETQYF TGCAGTGCTATGACGATCCTAGCGGAAGAGACCCAGTACTTC
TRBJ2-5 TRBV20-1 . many CSVPGIYQETQYF TGCAGTGTTCCAGGGATCTACCAAGAGACCCAGTACTTC
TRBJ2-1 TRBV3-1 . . CASSQVGGGLYFYNEQFF TGTGCCAGCAGCCAAGTAGGGGGGGGCCTGTATTTCTACAATGAGCAGTTCTTC
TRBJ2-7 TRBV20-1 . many CSARGQGREQYF TGCAGTGCTAGGGGGCAGGGTAGGGAGCAGTACTTC
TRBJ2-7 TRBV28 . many CASSSQTYEQYF TGTGCCAGCAGTTCACAGACCTACGAGCAGTACTTC
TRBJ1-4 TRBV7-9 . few CASSAPTSGEKLFF TGTGCCAGCAGCGCCCCTACGTCCGGTGAAAAACTGTTTTTT
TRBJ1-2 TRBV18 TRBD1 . CASSPTGQAAYGYTF TGTGCCAGCTCCCCTACGGGACAGGCCGCCTATGGCTACACCTTC
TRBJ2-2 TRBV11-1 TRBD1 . CASSTHRGNTGELFF TGTGCCAGCAGCACCCACAGGGGGAACACCGGGGAGCTGTTTTTT